This T cell receptor beta chain came from a study of siplizumab effects on memory and regulatory T cells. With 2 bases removed from V and 5 bases from J, the gap between germline ends came to 6 bases. The CDR3 sequence is 11 residues long. The germline V gene encodes CDR1 GTSNPN and CDR2 SVGIG (reference sequence). Worth noting for this clone: The antigen remains undetermined. This sample also contains other DNA sequences that code for the same CDR3.

Study-wide results and limits: Significantly reduced by siplizumab was the cumulative frequency of alloreactive sequences, namely those traceable to unstimulated CD4+ memory cells. Siplizumab conditions gave an average of approximately 70% Treg-derived mappable alloreactive CD4+ clones, versus 25% to 30% for controls. Naive T cells seemed more diverse than memory cells and seemed major alloresponse contributors. Unstimulated subsets captured only a minor fraction of alloreactive clones.

Produced via immunoSEQ multiplex PCR; TCRdb's table is partial and in-frame only. Of over 100,000 clones listed, 80% to 95% were seen once; the top ten hold 0.16%. The sequence was obtained from a human donor in good health. The rearrangement links TRBV30 to TRBJ1-1; no clear D. The sequenced sample consisted of non-Treg CD4+ T cells sorted from blood. This CDR3 reads CAWSRGTEAFF. DNA of the CDR3: TGTGCCTGGAGTCGAGGGACTGAAGCTTTCTTT.